This T cell receptor beta chain was identified during a study of beta chain features in type 1 diabetes. Overall study findings and caveats: Moderately but significantly shorter TCRB CDR3s were found in Type 1 diabetes patients in all four CD4+ subsets. Any HLA effect on TCRB rearrangement was left unresolved by small sub-analyses. In the patient group, naive, central memory and Treg TCRB repertoires seemed more alike than in the healthy donor group.

The sequenced template was cDNA made from the entire isolated RNA. TCRdb keeps only in-frame clones here, not all; method: immunoSEQ multiplex PCR. The sample lists 900,000 or so clones; roughly a sixth were seen once. A note on this clone: No antigen is known for it.

V lost 0 bases and J lost 3, with 13 bases in between. Germline V CDR1 and CDR2: SGDLS, YYNGEE. The CDR3 has 15 residues. Sample: naive CD4+ T cells from blood. The receptor comes from a woman between 18 and 29 years old in good health. The V gene is TRBV9, the J gene TRBJ2-7, with D tentatively TRBD2 (5 bases). The CDR3 sequence is CASSVGGGSIYEQYF. The CDR3 DNA sequence: TGTGCCAGCAGCGTAGGTGGCGGGTCCATCTACGAGCAGTACTTC. The full variable domain, rest sourced from reference TRBV9 and TRBJ2-7, is DSGVTQTPKHLITATGQRVTLRCSPRSGDLSVYWYQQSLDQGLQFLIQYYNGEERAKGNILERFSAQQFPDLHSELNLSSLELGDSALYFCASSVGGGSIYEQYFGPGTRLTVT.